The 16 T cell receptor beta chains given below trace back to one sample, sequenced in a study of blood T cell repertoires in COVID-19. Assay used: immunoSEQ multiplex PCR; TCRdb lists only in-frame clones, some missing. The sample consists of 60,000 or so clones, approximately 91% of them appearing once. Sequences were obtained from peripheral blood. The receptors stem from a woman in her seventies with active COVID-19.

The chain carries TRBV7-6 and TRBJ2-5, with D possibly matching TRBD2 (7 bases). Germline lookup yields CDR1 SGHVS and CDR2 FNYEAQ. The CDR3 loop spans 15 amino acids. V lost 6 bases to trimming and J lost 2 bases, with 16 bases between them. Here the CDR3 DNA reads TGTGCCAGCAGTCAAGGGGGGGCAGGGCAAGAGACCCAGTACTTC. This translates into CASSQGGAGQETQYF.

This chain links TRBV9 with TRBJ1-4; 8 bases line up with TRBD1. This CDR3 has 16 residues. Losses at the gene ends were 0 bases for V and 7 bases for J; bases not matched to a gene: 8. CDR1 is SGDLS and CDR2 is YYNGEE in the germline V gene. The CDR3 sequence is CASSVGQAGGFEKLFF. The CDR3 DNA reads as TGTGCCAGCAGCGTAGGTCAGGCAGGGGGCTTTGAAAAACTGTTTTTT. Full variable domain (missing parts from reference TRBV9 and TRBJ1-4): DSGVTQTPKHLITATGQRVTLRCSPRSGDLSVYWYQQSLDQGLQFLIQYYNGEERAKGNILERFSAQQFPDLHSELNLSSLELGDSALYFCASSVGQAGGFEKLFFGSGTQLSVL.

The genes are TRBV5-4 and TRBJ1-2, with D hard to call. The germline V gene has CDR1 SGHNT and CDR2 YYREEE (reference sequence). V lost 4 bases and J lost 8, with 15 bases in between. This CDR3 is built from 13 residues. CDR3 protein: CASSEPMGYGYTF. CDR3 DNA sequence: TGTGCCAGCAGCGAGCCCATGGGCTACGGCTACACCTTC.

This chain uses TRBV19 with TRBJ1-2; the D is unclear. Germline-derived CDR1 and CDR2 are LNHDA and SQIVND (reference sequence). This CDR3 has 15 residues. V was clipped by 5 bases and J by 3 bases, with 16 bases between them. The CDR3 DNA reads TGTGCCAGTAGTCCCGGCCCACTCACAGACTATGGCTACACCTTC. Its protein is CASSPGPLTDYGYTF.

The chain's CDR3 is CARRNSNQPQHF. In DNA, the CDR3 is TGTGCCAGGAGAAATAGCAATCAGCCCCAGCATTTT. V gene TRBV19 combines with J gene TRBJ1-5; D call uncertain. With 9 bases removed from V and 0 bases from J, the gap between germline ends came to 6 bases. The CDR3 contains 12 residues. Germline-derived CDR1 and CDR2 are LNHDA and SQIVND (reference sequence).

On this clone: Its ends do not fully match the called genes, so a read error is possible. The J gene is TRBJ2-2, the V gene TRBV4-2, with 8 bases fitting TRBD2. This CDR3 has 16 residues. Germline V CDR1 and CDR2: LGHNA, YNFKEQ. CDR3 sequence reads: CASSQAGVVNTGELFF. CDR3 nucleotide sequence: TGTGCCAGCAGTCAAGCGGGAGTCGTAAACACCGGGGAGCTGTTTTTT.

This chain links TRBV7-9 with TRBJ2-1; TRBD1 matches at 8 bases. Germline-derived CDR1 and CDR2 are SEHNR and FQNEAQ (reference sequence). The CDR3 totals 14 residues. V was clipped by 0 bases and J by 8 bases; unmatched bases: 3. The CDR3 sequence: CASSLADRGDEQFF. The CDR3 region has the DNA TGTGCCAGCAGCTTAGCAGACAGGGGCGATGAGCAGTTCTTC.

The chain carries TRBV21-1 and TRBJ2-3; TRBD1 is taken as the D call from the table, unchecked against the DNA. TRBV21-1 counts as a pseudogene. The CDR3 length is 16 residues. The CDR3 nucleotides read TGTGCCAGCAGCAAAGAGGACAGGGGGCTCACAGATACGCAGTATTTT. Amino acids: CASSKEDRGLTDTQYF.

The chain couples TRBV5-4 to TRBJ1-1; 9 bases fit TRBD1. CDR1 and CDR2 (germline): SGHNT, YYREEE (reference sequence). V was clipped by 2 bases and J by 3 bases; unmatched bases: 5. The CDR3 has 15 residues. The CDR3 region is CASSFGTGIDTEAFF. CDR3 sequence (DNA): TGTGCCAGCAGCTTTGGGACAGGGATCGACACTGAAGCTTTCTTT.

The chain is built from TRBV18 and TRBJ1-5, with 7 bases that match TRBD1. From germline, CDR1 is KGHSH and CDR2 LQKENI. The CDR3 covers 13 residues. V lost 2 bases and J lost 5; bases outside the gene matches: 0. The CDR3 is CASSPDRDQPQHF. The CDR3 DNA reads TGTGCCAGCTCACCAGACAGGGATCAGCCCCAGCATTTT.

The chain employs TRBV6-5 and TRBJ2-2; a possible D gene is TRBD2 (5 bases). Trimming left V 2 bases short and J 5 bases short, with 9 bases between. The CDR3 totals 14 residues. CDR1 and CDR2 from the germline V gene are MNHEY and SVGAGI. CDR3 sequence: CASSYQGGTGELFF. In DNA, the CDR3 is TGTGCCAGCAGTTACCAAGGAGGAACCGGGGAGCTGTTTTTT.

This clone was found once. This chain links TRBV29-1 with TRBJ2-2; 8 bases align to TRBD2. Per the germline V gene, CDR1 is SQVTM and CDR2 is ANQGSEA. V shed 4 bases, J shed 2 bases, and the junction held 9 bases outside the gene matches. This CDR3 has 16 amino acids. This chain's CDR3 is CSVGPAGGGNTGELFF. CDR3 coding DNA: TGCAGCGTTGGACCCGCCGGGGGGGGAAACACCGGGGAGCTGTTTTTT.

The chain is built from TRBV4-1 and TRBJ2-2; possibly TRBD2 for D (6 bases). The germline CDR1 and CDR2 sequences are MGHRA and YSYEKL. V was shortened by 2 bases and J by 6 bases, with 16 bases between the two germline ends. The CDR3 is 16 residues long. This CDR3 reads CASSQLGEARAGELFF. CDR3 sequence (DNA): TGCGCCAGCAGCCAATTGGGGGAGGCCCGGGCCGGGGAGCTGTTTTTT.

This chain joins TRBV6-5 and TRBJ1-2, with 9 nucleotides matching TRBD1. The CDR3 extends over 13 amino acids. Germline V gene lookup returns CDR1 MNHEY and CDR2 SVGAGI. The J segment lost 5 bases and the V segment lost 6 bases, leaving 4 bases of the junction unmatched. Here the CDR3 DNA reads TGTGCCAGCAGATCCGGGACAGGGTATGGCTACACCTTC. Protein sequence: CASRSGTGYGYTF.

The chain has TRBV5-1 and TRBJ1-3; TRBD1 matches 8 bases. With 4 bases clipped from V and 0 bases from J, the junction kept 6 bases outside the gene matches. The germline CDR1 and CDR2 sequences are SGHRS and YFSETQ. This CDR3 has 16 residues. CDR3 DNA sequence: TGCGCCAGCAGCATAGGACAGGGAAACTCTGGAAACACCATATATTTT. Translated, it gives CASSIGQGNSGNTIYF.

The DNA of the CDR3 is TGTGCCAGCAGCCAAGTCAGGGCCTCCTACGAGCAGTACTTC. It codes for CASSQVRASYEQYF. This chain links TRBV3-1 (or the pseudogene TRBV3-2) with TRBJ2-7; possible D gene TRBD1, 5 bases. The CDR3 totals 14 residues. The germline V gene has CDR1 LGHDT and CDR2 YNNKEL (reference sequence). V dropped 1 base and J dropped 0 bases, with 7 bases sitting between them.